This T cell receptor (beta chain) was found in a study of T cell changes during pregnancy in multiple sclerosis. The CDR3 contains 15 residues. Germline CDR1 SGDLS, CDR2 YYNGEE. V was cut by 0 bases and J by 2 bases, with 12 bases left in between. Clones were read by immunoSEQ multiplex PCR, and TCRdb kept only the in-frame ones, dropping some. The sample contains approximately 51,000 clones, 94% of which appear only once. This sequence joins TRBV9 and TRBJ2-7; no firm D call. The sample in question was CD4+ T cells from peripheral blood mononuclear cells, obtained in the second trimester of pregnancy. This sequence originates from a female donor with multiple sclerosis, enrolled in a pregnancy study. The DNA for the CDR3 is TGTGCCAGCAGCGTAGCTAGTGATATTACCTACGAGCAGTACTTC. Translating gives CASSVASDITYEQYF. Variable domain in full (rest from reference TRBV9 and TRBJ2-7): DSGVTQTPKHLITATGQRVTLRCSPRSGDLSVYWYQQSLDQGLQFLIQYYNGEERAKGNILERFSAQQFPDLHSELNLSSLELGDSALYFCASSVASDITYEQYFGPGTRLTVT.